This T cell receptor (beta chain) was retrieved from a study of blood T cell repertoires in COVID-19. From germline, CDR1 is MGHRA and CDR2 YSYEKL. V was trimmed by 0 bases and J by 0 bases, leaving 5 bases between them. This CDR3 region has 14 residues. Per the authors' pipeline: Reference gene primer amplification gave estimated nucleated cell counts. Sequencing used immunoSEQ multiplex PCR; TCRdb keeps in-frame clones, though not all of them. The V and J calls and clone size come from that table; D and trimming were worked out from the DNA. This table holds some 300,000 clones, 87% found once. The sample consisted of peripheral blood. The receptor's source is a man younger than 35 with active or convalescent COVID-19. The chain carries TRBV4-1 and TRBJ1-1, with no clear D. CDR3 bases: TGCGCCAGCAGCCAAGATCAGGTGAACACTGAAGCTTTCTTT. This encodes CASSQDQVNTEAFF.